Following are 14 T cell receptor beta chains from one sample sequenced in a study of T cells after posttransplantation cyclophosphamide. TCRdb keeps only in-frame clones here, not all; method: immunoSEQ multiplex PCR. The table has some 21,000 clones, roughly 98% seen once; the top ten hold 0.1% to 0.15%. The sequencing sample was made of naive CD8+ T cells sorted from PBMCs. The receptors stem from a man aged 40-50 years in good health, CMV-negative, and a related stem cell transplant donor.

The CDR3 loop is CAISEGREEETQYF. The CDR3 DNA sequence: TGTGCCATCAGTGAGGGCAGGGAGGAAGAGACCCAGTACTTC. The gene calls are TRBV10-3 and TRBJ2-5; TRBD2 is a possible D gene (6 bases). The CDR3 spans 14 residues. The ends were cut back, 2 bases at V and 3 bases at J, with 10 bases in the middle. CDR1 and CDR2 (germline): ENHRY, SYGVKD.

J is TRBJ2-7 and V is TRBV5-4; the match to TRBD2 covers 8 bases. The trim removed 4 bases at V and 0 bases at J, leaving 3 bases unmatched. The germline CDR1 and CDR2 sequences are SGHNT and YYREEE (reference sequence). The CDR3 has 14 residues. In DNA, the CDR3 is TGTGCCAGCAGCATAGCGGGGTCCTCCTACGAGCAGTACTTC. This codes for CASSIAGSSYEQYF.

The gene calls are TRBV4-1 and TRBJ1-2; 7 nucleotides align to TRBD1. The germline gives CDR1 MGHRA, CDR2 YSYEKL. CDR3 length equals 17 residues. V lost 2 bases to trimming and J lost 4 bases; unmatched junction nucleotides: 13. The CDR3 spells CASSQSEQGSEGYGYTF. The CDR3 region has the DNA TGCGCCAGCAGCCAAAGCGAACAGGGGTCGGAGGGCTATGGCTACACCTTC.

The chain recombines TRBV9 with TRBJ1-1; 8 bases match TRBD1. Trimming cost V 0 bases and J 2 bases; bases outside gene matches: 3. The CDR3 runs 15 residues. Germline CDR1 is SGDLS and CDR2 is YYNGEE. The CDR3, as DNA: TGTGCCAGCAGCGTAGGGGACAGGCATAACACTGAAGCTTTCTTT. Its translation is CASSVGDRHNTEAFF.

J is TRBJ2-1 and V is TRBV29-1, with 7 bases aligning to TRBD2. CDR3 size: 13 residues. J lost 0 bases, V lost 7 bases, and 3 bases had no gene match. Germline lookup yields CDR1 SQVTM and CDR2 ANQGSEA. The CDR3 nucleotides read TGCAGCGGGGGGGGGTACTCCTACAATGAGCAGTTCTTC. It specifies CSGGGYSYNEQFF.

V usage is TRBV4-1 and J usage is TRBJ2-1, with 11 bases fitting TRBD2. The junction had 8 bases not matched to a gene; V was cut back by 3 bases and J by 7 bases. The CDR3 sequence is 16 residues long. Germline CDR1 is MGHRA and CDR2 is YSYEKL. This CDR3 is CASSHLLAGGRNEQFF. Written as DNA, the CDR3 is TGCGCCAGCAGCCACCTGCTAGCGGGAGGTAGGAATGAGCAGTTCTTC.

This chain uses TRBV25-1 with TRBJ1-1; 9 bases line up with TRBD1. This CDR3 region has 15 residues. V was clipped by 3 bases and J by 3 bases; unmatched bases: 5. Germline CDR1 is MGHDK and CDR2 is SYGVNS. The CDR3 nucleotides read TGTGCCAGCAGTGATCCACAGGGGGCTGACACTGAAGCTTTCTTT. Amino acids: CASSDPQGADTEAFF.

The J gene is TRBJ1-1, the V gene TRBV20-1; the match to TRBD1 covers 9 bases. The CDR3 is 11 amino acids. V lost 6 bases, J lost 5 bases, and 1 base stayed unmatched. The germline V gene has CDR1 DFQATT and CDR2 SNEGSKA (reference sequence). The CDR3 protein is CSAGTGTEAFF. DNA for the CDR3: TGCAGTGCGGGGACAGGGACTGAAGCTTTCTTT.

This clone was found once. The chain carries TRBV28 and TRBJ2-1; D might be TRBD2 (6 bases). CDR3 length: 19 residues. CDR1 and CDR2 (germline): MDHEN, SYDVKM. V was clipped by 4 bases and J by 5 bases, with 27 bases between them. The CDR3 reads CASSWSLREPGPRDNEQFF. The CDR3 coding sequence is TGTGCCAGCAGTTGGTCCCTTCGGGAGCCGGGCCCGCGGGACAATGAGCAGTTCTTC.

The rearrangement links TRBV7-9 to TRBJ2-1; 14 bases map to TRBD2. The CDR3 has 15 residues. The germline gives CDR1 SEHNR, CDR2 FQNEAQ (reference sequence). V trimming: 11 bases; J trimming: 9 bases; junction bases outside the gene matches: 12. The CDR3 region is CAAGGTSGSVGEQFF. CDR3 nucleotide sequence: TGTGCCGCCGGAGGGACTAGCGGGAGCGTAGGTGAGCAGTTCTTC.

The chain has TRBV27 and TRBJ2-7; D uncertain. The germline CDR1 and CDR2 sequences are MNHEY and SMNVEV (reference sequence). Trimming removed 2 bases from V and 2 bases from J, with 13 bases in between. The CDR3 extends over 15 amino acids. Here the CDR3 reads CASSLVGGGPYEQYF. In nucleotides, the CDR3 is TGTGCCAGCAGTTTAGTAGGCGGCGGTCCCTACGAGCAGTACTTC.

The V and J genes are TRBV4-1 and TRBJ2-3, with TRBD2 matching over 9 bases. Looked up from germline, CDR1 is MGHRA and CDR2 is YSYEKL. The CDR3 covers 15 residues. V was pared by 4 bases and J by 6 bases, with 8 bases of the junction left unmatched. As DNA, the CDR3 is TGCGCCAGCAGCCCCCGACTAGCGGTGGGGGATACGCAGTATTTT. Translated: CASSPRLAVGDTQYF.

This chain joins TRBV15 and TRBJ1-5; D uncertain. The CDR3 has 14 residues. Per the germline V gene, CDR1 is LNHNV and CDR2 is YYDKDF (reference sequence). The ends were cut back, 0 bases at V and 3 bases at J, with 6 bases in the middle. CDR3 sequence: CATSREGLNQPQHF. CDR3 nucleotide sequence: TGTGCCACCAGCAGAGAGGGCCTCAATCAGCCCCAGCATTTT.

This clone was seen once. The chain joins TRBV28 to TRBJ2-2, with 10 bases that match TRBD2. CDR3 length: 15 residues. V shed 9 bases, J shed 3 bases, and the junction held 7 bases outside the gene matches. The germline V gene has CDR1 MDHEN and CDR2 SYDVKM. Here the CDR3 reads CASEAGGPDTGELFF. The CDR3 DNA is TGTGCCAGTGAAGCGGGAGGGCCGGACACCGGGGAGCTGTTTTTT.